A selection of T cell receptor beta chains follows, all from one sample in a study of control samples from healthy donors and cancer patients. Here immunoSEQ multiplex PCR was the method, and the copy in TCRdb shows in-frame clones only, minus some. Here the sample spans 150,000 to 200,000 clones, around 90% being singletons. The sequencing sample was made of blood. The source of these receptors is a man aged 30 to 45 in good health. Both conserved end residues are part of each CDR3. A D gene is named only where the DNA matches it firmly. The size entry is marked missing in some rows and otherwise reads once, few, many or a size class.

V	size	D	J	DNA	CDR3
TRBV6-5	.	.	TRBJ1-1	TGTGCCAGCAGGATCGGGGAGATCCAGAACACTGAAGCTTTCTTT	CASRIGEIQNTEAFF
TRBV3-1/TRBV3-2	once	.	TRBJ2-1	TGTGCCAGCAGCCCCCAGGTTGGACGGGCTGAGCAGTTCTTC	CASSPQVGRAEQFF
TRBV24-1	.	.	TRBJ2-3	TGTGCCACCAGTGATCCGGGAAGCCGCACAGATACGCAGTATTTT	CATSDPGSRTDTQYF
TRBV4-1	once	.	TRBJ1-1	TGCGCCAGCATGGTGGGGCCCATGAACACTGAAGCTTTCTTT	CASMVGPMNTEAFF
TRBV6-5	.	.	TRBJ1-2	TGTGCCAGCAGTTACTCGACGACAGTAGAAAGAGGCTACACCTTC	CASSYSTTVERGYTF
TRBV18	once	TRBD1	TRBJ1-1	TGTGCCAGCTCACCCCCCTATGGGACAGCGACTCAAGCTTTCTTT	CASSPPYGTATQAFF
TRBV15	.	TRBD1	TRBJ2-1	TGTGCCACCAGCAGAGATCGGGGACAGCACAATGAGCAGTTCTTC	CATSRDRGQHNEQFF
TRBV6-6	.	.	TRBJ2-7	TGTGCCAGCAGTTATGGTGACAAGTTTTACGAGCAGTACTTC	CASSYGDKFYEQYF
TRBV6-2/TRBV6-3	.	TRBD2	TRBJ2-7	TGTGCCAGCAGCACGACTAGCGGGAGGTCCTACGAGCAGTACTTC	CASSTTSGRSYEQYF
TRBV5-4	.	.	TRBJ2-7	TGTGCCAGCAGCTTGGATGCCCAGGGGGGCTCCTACGAGCAGTACTTC	CASSLDAQGGSYEQYF
TRBV6-2/TRBV6-3	.	TRBD1	TRBJ2-7	TGTGCCAGCAGCTTACCGGGACAGGGGAACTACGAGCAGTACTTC	CASSLPGQGNYEQYF
TRBV13	once	.	TRBJ1-3	TGTGCCAGCAGCTTAGGCCAAGGGGATAACACCATATATTTT	CASSLGQGDNTIYF
TRBV24-1	.	.	TRBJ1-2	TGTGCCACCAGTGATCCCCCTGATCGCTATGGCTACACCTTC	CATSDPPDRYGYTF
TRBV9	.	.	TRBJ1-2	TGTGCCAGCAGCGTAATAAGCCTCCCCTATGGCTACACCTTC	CASSVISLPYGYTF
TRBV11-2	.	.	TRBJ2-3	TGTGCCAGCAGCTTAGTGCAACAGAGGGCAGATACGCAGTATTTT	CASSLVQQRADTQYF
TRBV7-9	once	.	TRBJ2-5	TGTGCCAGCAGCTTAGCGTTCGACCGGGAGACCCAGTACTTC	CASSLAFDRETQYF
TRBV18	.	TRBD1	TRBJ1-4	TGTGCCAGCTCACCGGACAGGGGTAATGAAAAACTGTTTTTT	CASSPDRGNEKLFF
TRBV29-1	few	.	TRBJ2-2	TGCAGCGTTGCATTCATATTGAACACCGGGGAGCTGTTTTTT	CSVAFILNTGELFF
TRBV11-2	once	.	TRBJ1-2	TGTGCCAGCAGCTTAGATGAGCAGGGAGACTATGGCTACACCTTC	CASSLDEQGDYGYTF
TRBV3-1/TRBV3-2	.	TRBD2	TRBJ2-1	TGTGCCAGCAGCTCCCGGACTAGCGGCGAATCCTACAATGAGCAGTTCTTC	CASSSRTSGESYNEQFF
TRBV28	.	TRBD2	TRBJ2-1	TGTGCCAGCAGTCACTTAAGCGGGAGTCTCAATGAGCAGTTCTTC	CASSHLSGSLNEQFF
TRBV6-2/TRBV6-3	.	.	TRBJ2-2	TGTGCCAGCAGTTTAAGTTACACCGGGGAGCTGTTTTTT	CASSLSYTGELFF
TRBV11-2	.	.	TRBJ2-6	TGTGCCAGCAGCTTGCCAGGGGTCAACGTCCTGACTTTC	CASSLPGVNVLTF
TRBV29-1	.	TRBD1	TRBJ2-2	TGCAGCGCTGGGGACAGCACCGGGGAGCTGTTTTTT	CSAGDSTGELFF
TRBV6-5	.	.	TRBJ1-1	TGTGCCAGCAGTAGTACAGGTTTAGGAAACACTGAAGCTTTCTTT	CASSSTGLGNTEAFF
TRBV5-1	.	TRBD2	TRBJ2-1	TGCGCCAGCAGGGTGACTAGCGCAGGTGAGCAGTTCTTC	CASRVTSAGEQFF
TRBV28	.	TRBD1	TRBJ2-7	TGTGCCAGCGCATTTTTCGGGACAGCCACCCACGAGCAGTACTTC	CASAFFGTATHEQYF
TRBV4-3	.	TRBD2	TRBJ2-1	TGCGCCAGCAGCCAAGTTCCCCGCGGGACTAACGACAATGAGCAGTTCTTC	CASSQVPRGTNDNEQFF
TRBV6-5	.	.	TRBJ1-5	TGTGCCAGCAGTTCCTCCCGGGGAAATCAGCCCCAGCATTTT	CASSSSRGNQPQHF
TRBV7-2	.	.	TRBJ1-2	TGTGCCAGCTGGGGGGCAGGACGAAGGGGCTACACCTTC	CASWGAGRRGYTF
TRBV4-2	.	.	TRBJ2-7	TGTGCCAGCAGCCAAGATTCAGGGGCAGGGGTCTACGAGCAGTACTTC	CASSQDSGAGVYEQYF
TRBV11-2	.	.	TRBJ2-3	TGTGCCAGCAGCTTACATACCGAAAGAGATACGCAGTATTTT	CASSLHTERDTQYF
TRBV25-1	.	.	TRBJ1-5	TGTGCCAGCAGTCGGGGGGGGCAGCACAATCAGCCCCAGCATTTT	CASSRGGQHNQPQHF
TRBV19	.	.	TRBJ1-3	TGTGCCAGTAAAGCGGCACCGTCTGGAAACACCATATATTTT	CASKAAPSGNTIYF
TRBV3-1/TRBV3-2	.	.	TRBJ1-4	TGTGCCAGCAGCCAAGAAATCTCCCCGAAGAACAGAAATTCCCAGGGCGGGGAAAAACTGTTTTTT	CASSQEISPKNRNSQGGEKLFF
TRBV11-1	.	TRBD2	TRBJ2-6	TGTGCCAGCAGCTTAGCCCCCACGGGGGGTGGGGCCAACGTCCTGACTTTC	CASSLAPTGGGANVLTF
TRBV7-9	.	.	TRBJ1-2	TGTGCCAGCAGCAACAGCGAAGCTAACTATGGCTACACCTTC	CASSNSEANYGYTF
TRBV2	.	.	TRBJ2-1	TGTGCCAGCAGTGAAAAAGGCCGCGAGCAGTTCTTC	CASSEKGREQFF
TRBV18	.	.	TRBJ2-5	TGTGCCAGCAGGGGACCGGGCGGGAAAGAGACCCAGTACTTC	CASRGPGGKETQYF
TRBV27	.	.	TRBJ2-4	TGTGCCAGCAGTGAGAACCGTCTAGCCAAAAACATTCAGTACTTC	CASSENRLAKNIQYF
TRBV24-1	.	TRBD2	TRBJ2-6	TGTGCCACCGGAGAGGGGACTAGCGGGAGATACTCTGGGGCCAACGTCCTGACTTTC	CATGEGTSGRYSGANVLTF
TRBV4-2	.	TRBD2	TRBJ2-6	TGTGCCAGCAGCCCGGGACTAGCGGGAGGTGCTGGGGCCAACGTCCTGACTTTC	CASSPGLAGGAGANVLTF
TRBV9	.	.	TRBJ1-3	TGTGCCAGCAGCGTAAACCCCCCGACGAGTCAGCTCTCTGGAAACACCATATATTTT	CASSVNPPTSQLSGNTIYF
TRBV9	.	TRBD2	TRBJ2-1	TGTGCCAGCAGCGTAGCTGGCGGGAGTTGGGATGAGCAGTTCTTC	CASSVAGGSWDEQFF
TRBV19	.	.	TRBJ2-3	TGTGCCAGTAATAGTCGGGGGTACACAGATACGCAGTATTTT	CASNSRGYTDTQYF
TRBV15	.	TRBD1	TRBJ2-3	TGTGCCACCAGTCCGGGACAGCCGAACACAGATACGCAGTATTTT	CATSPGQPNTDTQYF
TRBV5-5	.	.	TRBJ2-7	TGTGCCAGCAGCTTGGAGACGGGTAGGGGGCAGTACTTC	CASSLETGRGQYF
TRBV27	.	TRBD1	TRBJ1-2	TGTGCCAGCAGTCCCAGGGGGACAGGGGCTAACTATGGCTACACCTTC	CASSPRGTGANYGYTF
TRBV6-4	.	.	TRBJ2-1	TGTGCCAGCAGTGACGGGGCTAAGAATGCCAATGAGCAGTTCTTC	CASSDGAKNANEQFF
TRBV7-6	.	.	TRBJ2-1	TGTGCCAGCAGCTTGATGGTCCTAGGTCCCATCGACAATGAGCAGTTCTTC	CASSLMVLGPIDNEQFF
TRBV5-1	.	.	TRBJ2-7	TGCGCCAGCAGCCCAGTGGGGCGCCGCATCGACGAGCAGTACTTC	CASSPVGRRIDEQYF
TRBV18	.	.	TRBJ1-1	TGTGCCAGCTCCTGGGGAGGTGGCCCTGAAGCTTTCTTT	CASSWGGGPEAFF
TRBV7-9	.	.	TRBJ2-7	TGTGCCAGCAGCCAATCTGGGGCCTCCTACGAGCAGTACTTC	CASSQSGASYEQYF
TRBV12-2	.	.	TRBJ1-6	TGTGCAAGTCACTGGACAGGGGGCCATAATTCACCCCTCCACTTT	CASHWTGGHNSPLHF
TRBV6-2/TRBV6-3	.	.	TRBJ2-6	TGTGCCAGCAGTTACCCCCTGAGCTCTGGGGCCAACGTCCTGACTTTC	CASSYPLSSGANVLTF
TRBV7-8	.	.	TRBJ1-3	TGTGCCAGCAGCTTAGGGGGCGGACGCTCTGGAAACACCATATATTTT	CASSLGGGRSGNTIYF
TRBV28	.	TRBD1	TRBJ1-2	TGTGCCAGCAGTTTAGGTTACAGGGGCTATGGCTACACCTTC	CASSLGYRGYGYTF
TRBV18	.	TRBD2	TRBJ2-3	TGTGCCAGCTCAGGGCTAGCGGAGGCAGATACGCAGTATTTT	CASSGLAEADTQYF
TRBV9	.	.	TRBJ1-1	TGTGCCAGCAGCGTTATCTCACGGGGGGTGAACACTGAAGCTTTCTTT	CASSVISRGVNTEAFF